Each of the 29 T cell receptor beta chains below was sequenced from the same sample in a study of T cell responses to AZD1222 COVID-19 vaccine. The method was immunoSEQ multiplex PCR; TCRdb's version includes in-frame clones alone and lacks a portion of them. The sample records around 100,000 clones, 75% to 90% being singletons. This specimen was peripheral blood, taken on day 0 of AZD1222 vaccination. These receptor sequences come from an adult in good health.

The rearrangement joins TRBV12-3 or TRBV12-4 to TRBJ2-3; D is unresolved. This CDR3 is 13 amino acids long. V was shortened by 5 bases and J by 6 bases, with 12 bases between the two germline ends. CDR3 coding DNA: TGTGCCAGCAGTACTCCTCCCCCCGATACGCAGTATTTT. As protein: CASSTPPPDTQYF.

This clone was picked up a small number of times. The chain couples TRBV9 to TRBJ1-3; weak D call: TRBD1 (5 bases). CDR1 is SGDLS, CDR2 YYNGEE, per germline. The germline V and J ends were trimmed by 0 bases and 0 bases, with 16 bases remaining between them. The CDR3 has 18 amino acids. CDR3 DNA: TGTGCCAGCAGCGTAGGATTACTCCGGGGCGCCTCTGGAAACACCATATATTTT. Translated, it gives CASSVGLLRGASGNTIYF.

This rearrangement joins TRBV4-3 to TRBJ2-1; no clear D. Germline CDR1 and CDR2: LGHNA and YSLEER. This CDR3 is 15 amino acids long. V was cut by 6 bases and J by 2 bases, with 14 bases left in between. The CDR3 region has the DNA TGCGCCAGCAGGGCTGACATAGGGACCTACAATGAGCAGTTCTTC. This encodes CASRADIGTYNEQFF.

The chain joins TRBV6-6 to TRBJ1-3, with D perhaps TRBD1 (6 bases). The CDR3 spans 16 residues. V gave up 6 bases and J gave up 5 bases, with 20 bases separating them. Germline-derived CDR1 and CDR2 are MNHNY and SVGAGI (reference sequence). This CDR3 is CASRGEDLGQRNTIYF. The CDR3 nucleotides are TGTGCCAGCAGGGGGGAAGACCTTGGACAGAGAAACACCATATATTTT.

The rearrangement joins TRBV11-2 to TRBJ1-3; possible D gene TRBD1, 5 bases. Trimming took 4 bases from V and 4 from J, leaving 11 bases between them. Germline V lookup: CDR1 SGHAT, CDR2 FQNNGV. This CDR3 is 14 amino acids long. The CDR3 loop reads CASSSQGVGNTIYF. CDR3 in DNA: TGTGCCAGCAGCTCCCAGGGAGTGGGAAACACCATATATTTT.

This chain links TRBV5-1 with TRBJ2-7; weak D call: TRBD1 (6 bases). The germline gives CDR1 SGHRS, CDR2 YFSETQ. The V end was cut by 4 bases, the J end by 2 bases, with 13 bases between. The CDR3 contains 14 residues. This CDR3 reads CASSPPGQPYEQYF. CDR3 coding DNA: TGCGCCAGCAGCCCCCCTGGACAGCCCTACGAGCAGTACTTC.

The chain is built from TRBV6-1 and TRBJ1-2; a possible D gene is TRBD1 (5 bases). Germline values: CDR1 MNHNS, CDR2 SASEGT. The CDR3 has 12 residues. Trimming took off 3 bases at V and 10 bases at J, with 12 bases between the two ends. Written as DNA, the CDR3 is TGTGCCAGCAGTGACCCAGGGCGGGACTACACCTTC. Translated, it gives CASSDPGRDYTF.

The V and J genes are TRBV7-2 and TRBJ2-3; D might be TRBD2 (6 bases). CDR3 length: 13 amino acids. Trimming stripped 4 bases from V and 6 bases from J, with 11 bases between. Germline V gives CDR1 SGHTA, CDR2 FQGNSA. This CDR3 is CASSYRTTDTQYF. As DNA, the CDR3 is TGTGCCAGCAGCTACAGGACTACGGATACGCAGTATTTT.

The CDR3 region is CASSLGKNYGYTF. The CDR3, as DNA: TGTGCCAGCAGTTTGGGCAAGAACTATGGCTACACCTTC. This chain joins TRBV28 and TRBJ1-2, with D hard to call. This CDR3 has 13 residues. Germline CDR1 reads MDHEN; CDR2 reads SYDVKM. Trimming removed 3 bases at V and 2 bases at J, with 7 bases between.

The chain has TRBV18 and TRBJ1-4; D unresolved. There are 16 residues in the CDR3. The V gene's germline CDR1 is KGHSH and CDR2 LQKENI. Trimming stripped 2 bases from V and 4 bases from J, with 14 bases between. CDR3 bases: TGTGCCAGCTCACCAATGGTGGTCACTAATAATGAAAAACTGTTTTTT. Residues: CASSPMVVTNNEKLFF.

This rearrangement joins TRBV2 to TRBJ2-5; a weak D match, TRBD1 (5 bases). The V end was cut by 2 bases, the J end by 3 bases, with 10 bases between. Germline lookup yields CDR1 SNHLY and CDR2 FYNNEI. This CDR3 spans 14 amino acids. The DNA of the CDR3 is TGTGCCAGCAGTGAATTTAGCAGGGAAGAGACCCAGTACTTC. Translation: CASSEFSREETQYF.

This rearrangement joins TRBV4-1 to TRBJ1-2; D is unresolved. Between the trimmed V and J ends, which lost 0 bases and 3 bases, there was a span of 11 bases. Germline CDR1 reads MGHRA; CDR2 reads YSYEKL. CDR3 length: 15 amino acids. This chain's CDR3 is CASSQDGPRDYGYTF. The CDR3, as DNA: TGCGCCAGCAGCCAAGATGGCCCACGGGACTATGGCTACACCTTC.

The chain links TRBV18 to TRBJ2-3; 8 bases are shared with TRBD2. J was trimmed by 0 bases and V by 3 bases; bases with no gene match: 2. In germline, CDR1 is KGHSH, CDR2 LQKENI. CDR3 length: 15 residues. This chain's CDR3 is CASSPLAGSTDTQYF. CDR3 sequence (DNA): TGTGCCAGCTCACCTCTAGCGGGTAGCACAGATACGCAGTATTTT.

This clone was recorded only once. This chain uses TRBV27 with TRBJ2-1; TRBD2 matches 9 bases. The germline V gene has CDR1 MNHEY and CDR2 SMNVEV (reference sequence). CDR3 length: 15 amino acids. J was trimmed by 3 bases and V by 7 bases; bases with no gene match: 7. CDR3 DNA: TGTGCCAGCACTCCGACTAGCGGCATCTACAATGAGCAGTTCTTC. This codes for CASTPTSGIYNEQFF.

CDR3 coding DNA: TGCGCCAGCATGGGGACAGGGTTTGGAACCGGGGAGCTGTTTTTT. It is translated as CASMGTGFGTGELFF. The rearrangement joins TRBV5-1 to TRBJ2-2; 9 positions match TRBD1. The CDR3 loop spans 15 amino acids. Unmatched junction bases numbered 8, after V lost 6 bases and J lost 5 bases. Germline V CDR1 and CDR2: SGHRS, YFSETQ.

V gene TRBV5-1 combines with J gene TRBJ1-1, with TRBD1 as a possible D gene (6 bases). Germline V gives CDR1 SGHRS, CDR2 YFSETQ. This CDR3 region has 14 residues. Deletions cut 7 bases from V and 0 bases from J, with 13 bases between. In nucleotides, the CDR3 is TGCGCCAGCTCCGGAGGGGGATTGAACACTGAAGCTTTCTTT. As protein: CASSGGGLNTEAFF. Full variable domain (missing parts from reference TRBV5-1 and TRBJ1-1): KAGVTQTPRYLIKTRGQQVTLSCSPISGHRSVSWYQQTPGQGLQFLFEYFSETQRNKGNFPGRFSGRQFSNSRSEMNVSTLELGDSALYLCASSGGGLNTEAFFGQGTRLTVV.

The chain employs TRBV7-2 and TRBJ2-7; D possibly corresponds to TRBD2 (5 bases). The CDR3 is made up of 13 amino acids. The germline V gene encodes CDR1 SGHTA and CDR2 FQGNSA. V lost 1 base to trimming and J lost 6 bases, with 10 bases between them. Written as DNA, the CDR3 is TGTGCCAGCAGCTTAGACGGGGATGGCGAGCAGTACTTC. Its protein is CASSLDGDGEQYF. The full variable domain, completed using reference TRBV7-2 and TRBJ2-7, is GAGVSQSPSNKVTEKGKDVELRCDPISGHTALYWYRQSLGQGLEFLIYFQGNSAPDKSGLPSDRFSAERTGGSVSTLTIQRTQQEDSAVYLCASSLDGDGEQYFGPGTRLTVT.

V usage is TRBV28 and J usage is TRBJ2-5, with 10 bases aligning to TRBD1. Germline loops: CDR1 MDHEN, CDR2 SYDVKM. The CDR3 is made up of 15 amino acids. Trimming cost V 5 bases and J 5 bases; bases outside gene matches: 8. Written as DNA, the CDR3 is TGTGCCAGCAGTGCAAGACAGGGGGCGCGGGAGACCCAGTACTTC. This gives the protein CASSARQGARETQYF.

V usage is TRBV7-9 and J usage is TRBJ1-4, with TRBD1 as a possible D gene (6 bases). The CDR3 has 17 amino acids. V was trimmed by 5 bases and J by 11 bases, leaving 27 bases between them. CDR1 is SEHNR and CDR2 is FQNEAQ in the germline V gene (reference sequence). DNA for the CDR3: TGTGCCAGCAGCCCCGGGGTAGGACAGCCCGGCTTAAACAAACTGTTTTTT. This gives the protein CASSPGVGQPGLNKLFF.

This clone occurred once. The chain joins TRBV7-9 to TRBJ1-1; D may be TRBD1 (5 bases). CDR1 is SEHNR and CDR2 is FQNEAQ in the germline V gene (reference sequence). This CDR3 region has 13 residues. CDR3 loop: CASIAWRGTEAFF. The CDR3 DNA is TGTGCGAGTATTGCGTGGAGGGGCACTGAAGCTTTCTTT.

J is TRBJ2-3 and V is TRBV3-1 (or the pseudogene TRBV3-2); 10 nucleotides line up with TRBD2. V lost 1 base and J lost 2; bases outside the gene matches: 3. This CDR3 contains 16 residues. Germline loops: CDR1 LGHDT, CDR2 YNNKEL (reference sequence). The CDR3 DNA is TGTGCCAGCAGCCAAGCCAGCGGGGGGGCCACAGATACGCAGTATTTT. Amino acids: CASSQASGGATDTQYF.

The rearrangement uses TRBV18 and TRBJ1-6; 7 bases align to TRBD1. With 3 bases clipped from V and 5 bases from J, the junction kept 7 bases outside the gene matches. Germline V gene sequence: CDR1 KGHSH, CDR2 LQKENI. The CDR3 spans 16 residues. The CDR3 DNA is TGTGCCAGCTCACCCGACAGGGCGCGGGATAATTCACCCCTCCACTTT. It yields the protein CASSPDRARDNSPLHF.

About this clone: Distinct nucleotide sequences in the sample also encode this CDR3. The chain uses TRBV7-9 and TRBJ1-3; D is undetermined. CDR3 length: 14 residues. The germline CDR1 and CDR2 sequences are SEHNR and FQNEAQ (reference sequence). Trimming shortened V by 3 bases and J by 1 base, and 7 bases separated the two germline ends. Written as DNA, the CDR3 is TGTGCCAGCAGCTTTGGCGTATCTGGAAACACCATATATTTT. Encoded protein: CASSFGVSGNTIYF.

V usage is TRBV5-5 and J usage is TRBJ1-5, with a possible D match to TRBD1 (5 bases). With 5 bases removed from V and 1 base from J, the gap between germline ends came to 7 bases. The CDR3 consists of 13 residues. Germline loops: CDR1 SGHKS, CDR2 YYEKEE (reference sequence). The CDR3: CASRQASNQPQHF. The CDR3 nucleotides read TGTGCCAGCAGACAGGCAAGCAATCAGCCCCAGCATTTT.

Here the CDR3 DNA reads TGTGCCAGCAGTGAGGTCAGGGTGCCGGGAAAGTATGGCTACACCTTC. This sequence encodes CASSEVRVPGKYGYTF. The chain carries TRBV2 and TRBJ1-2; perhaps TRBD1 as D (5 bases). The V end lost 3 bases, the J end lost 5 bases, and 19 bases lay between the germline ends. The CDR3 spans 16 residues. In germline, CDR1 is SNHLY, CDR2 FYNNEI.

J is TRBJ2-5 and V is TRBV6-2 or TRBV6-3; no reliable D call. CDR1 MNHEY and CDR2 SVGEGT come from the germline V gene. The CDR3 has 17 amino acids. V was shortened by 0 bases and J by 0 bases, with 14 bases between the two germline ends. CDR3 DNA sequence: TGTGCCAGCAGTTACTCGTACAACGTCCCCCACCAAGAGACCCAGTACTTC. This encodes CASSYSYNVPHQETQYF.

The gene calls are TRBV7-9 and TRBJ1-1; D remains unclear. With 1 base removed from V and 6 bases from J, the gap between germline ends came to 15 bases. The germline CDR1 and CDR2 sequences are SEHNR and FQNEAQ (reference sequence). This CDR3 has 15 amino acids. The CDR3 sequence: CASSLGSTRTPEAFF. In DNA form, the CDR3 reads TGTGCCAGCAGCTTAGGAAGCACTCGGACCCCTGAAGCTTTCTTT. Drawing the rest from reference TRBV7-9 and TRBJ1-1, the complete variable domain is DTGVSQNPRHKITKRGQNVTFRCDPISEHNRLYWYRQTLGQGPEFLTYFQNEAQLEKSRLLSDRFSAERPKGSFSTLEIQRTEQGDSAMYLCASSLGSTRTPEAFFGQGTRLTVV.

The chain employs TRBV4-3 and TRBJ2-2; D uncertain. The CDR3 has 13 residues. CDR1 and CDR2 from the germline V gene are LGHNA and YSLEER. Trimming left V 0 bases short and J 7 bases short, with 6 bases between. For the CDR3, the DNA is TGCGCCAGCAGCCAAGATCGTTACGGGGAGCTGTTTTTT. It codes for CASSQDRYGELFF.

In this sample, this clone turned up once. The chain recombines TRBV7-2 with TRBJ2-1; TRBD2 agrees at 12 bases. The V gene end was trimmed by 1 base and the J gene end by 6 bases; junction bases not matched to a gene: 7. The CDR3 is 17 amino acids. Germline loops: CDR1 SGHTA, CDR2 FQGNSA. The CDR3 region has the DNA TGTGCCAGCAGCTTAGTCCTAGCGGGAGGGCCTCGCAATGAGCAGTTCTTC. Encoded protein: CASSLVLAGGPRNEQFF.